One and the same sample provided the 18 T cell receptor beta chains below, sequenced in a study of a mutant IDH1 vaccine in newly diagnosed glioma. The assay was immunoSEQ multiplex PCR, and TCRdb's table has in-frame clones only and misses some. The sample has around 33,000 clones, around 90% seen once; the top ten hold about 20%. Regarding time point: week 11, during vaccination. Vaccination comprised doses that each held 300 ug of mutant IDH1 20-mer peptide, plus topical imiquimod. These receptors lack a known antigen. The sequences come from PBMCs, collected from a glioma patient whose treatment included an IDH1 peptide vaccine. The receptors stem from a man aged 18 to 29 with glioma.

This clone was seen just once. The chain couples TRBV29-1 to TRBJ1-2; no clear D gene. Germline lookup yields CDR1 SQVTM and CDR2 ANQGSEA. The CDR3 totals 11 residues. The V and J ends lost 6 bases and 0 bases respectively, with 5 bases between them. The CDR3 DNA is TGCAGCGTGGGGACTAACTATGGCTACACCTTC. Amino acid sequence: CSVGTNYGYTF.

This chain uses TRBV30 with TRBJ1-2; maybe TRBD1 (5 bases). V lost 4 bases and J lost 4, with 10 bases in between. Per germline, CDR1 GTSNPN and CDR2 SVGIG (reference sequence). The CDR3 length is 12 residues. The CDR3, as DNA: TGTGCCTGGACGGGACCCTTCTATGGCTACACCTTC. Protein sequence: CAWTGPFYGYTF.

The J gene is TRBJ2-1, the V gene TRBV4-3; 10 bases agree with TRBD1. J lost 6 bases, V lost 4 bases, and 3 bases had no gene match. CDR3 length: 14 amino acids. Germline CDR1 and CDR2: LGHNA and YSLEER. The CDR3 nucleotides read TGCGCCAGCAGCCTAGGGACAGGGGCCAATGAGCAGTTCTTC. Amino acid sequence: CASSLGTGANEQFF.

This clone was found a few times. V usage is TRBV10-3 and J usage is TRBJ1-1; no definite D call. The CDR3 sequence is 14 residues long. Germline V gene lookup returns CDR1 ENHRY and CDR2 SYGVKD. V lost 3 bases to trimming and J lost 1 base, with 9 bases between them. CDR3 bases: TGTGCCATCAGTGAAGGACGGCCGAACACTGAAGCTTTCTTT. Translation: CAISEGRPNTEAFF.

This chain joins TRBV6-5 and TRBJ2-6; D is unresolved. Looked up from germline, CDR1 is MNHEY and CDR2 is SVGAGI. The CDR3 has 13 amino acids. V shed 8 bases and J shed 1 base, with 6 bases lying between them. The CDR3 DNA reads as TGTGCCAGCTGGGTTTCTGGGGCCAACGTCCTGACTTTC. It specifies CASWVSGANVLTF.

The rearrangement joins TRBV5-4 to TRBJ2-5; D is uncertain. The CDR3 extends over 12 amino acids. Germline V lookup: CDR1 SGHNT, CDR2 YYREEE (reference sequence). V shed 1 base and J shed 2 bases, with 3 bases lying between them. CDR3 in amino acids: CASSLPQETQYF. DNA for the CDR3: TGTGCCAGCAGCTTGCCGCAAGAGACCCAGTACTTC.

The CDR3 is CASSIGGTGELFF. The CDR3 DNA reads TGTGCCAGTAGTATCGGAGGAACCGGGGAGCTGTTTTTT. This chain uses TRBV19 with TRBJ2-2, with TRBD2 as a possible D gene (5 bases). The V and J ends lost 3 bases and 5 bases respectively, with 7 bases between them. The germline V gene has CDR1 LNHDA and CDR2 SQIVND (reference sequence). This CDR3 is 13 amino acids long.

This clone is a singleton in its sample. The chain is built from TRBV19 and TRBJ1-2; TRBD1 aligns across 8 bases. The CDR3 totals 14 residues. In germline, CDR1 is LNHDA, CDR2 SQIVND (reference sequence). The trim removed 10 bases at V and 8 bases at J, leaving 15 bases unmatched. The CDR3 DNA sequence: TGTGCCACCCCTACACTGGACAGGGAGTACGGCTACACCTTC. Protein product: CATPTLDREYGYTF.

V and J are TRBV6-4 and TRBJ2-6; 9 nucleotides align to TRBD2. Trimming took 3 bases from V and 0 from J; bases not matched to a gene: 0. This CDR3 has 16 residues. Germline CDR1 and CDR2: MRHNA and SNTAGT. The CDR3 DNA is TGTGCCAGCAGTGAACTAGCGGGCTCTGGGGCCAACGTCCTGACTTTC. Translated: CASSELAGSGANVLTF.

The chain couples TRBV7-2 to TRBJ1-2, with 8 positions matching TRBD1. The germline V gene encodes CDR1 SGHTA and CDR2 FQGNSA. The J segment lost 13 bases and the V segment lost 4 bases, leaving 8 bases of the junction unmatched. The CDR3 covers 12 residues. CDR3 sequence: CASSWTGFAATF. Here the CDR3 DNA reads TGTGCCAGCAGCTGGACAGGGTTTGCCGCCACCTTC.

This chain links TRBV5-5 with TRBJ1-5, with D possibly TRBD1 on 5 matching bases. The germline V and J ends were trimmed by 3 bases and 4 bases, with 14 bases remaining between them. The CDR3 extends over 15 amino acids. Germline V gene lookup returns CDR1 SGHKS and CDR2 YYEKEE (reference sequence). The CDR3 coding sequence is TGTGCCAGCAGCTGGGACGCGGGACCTAATCAGCCCCAGCATTTT. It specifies CASSWDAGPNQPQHF.

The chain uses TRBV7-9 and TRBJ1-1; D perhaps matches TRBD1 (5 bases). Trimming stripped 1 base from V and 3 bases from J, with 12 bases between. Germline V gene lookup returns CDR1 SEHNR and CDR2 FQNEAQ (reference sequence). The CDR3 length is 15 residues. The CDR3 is CASSLVSGRYTEAFF. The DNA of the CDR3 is TGTGCCAGCAGCTTAGTATCGGGGCGGTACACTGAAGCTTTCTTT.

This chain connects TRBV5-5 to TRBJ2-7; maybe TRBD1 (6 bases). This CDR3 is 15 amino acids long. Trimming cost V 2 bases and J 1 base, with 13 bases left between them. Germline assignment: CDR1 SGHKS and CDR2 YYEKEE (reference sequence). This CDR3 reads CASSLGRGRSYEQYF. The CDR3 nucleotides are TGTGCCAGCAGCTTAGGCAGGGGCCGGTCCTACGAGCAGTACTTC.

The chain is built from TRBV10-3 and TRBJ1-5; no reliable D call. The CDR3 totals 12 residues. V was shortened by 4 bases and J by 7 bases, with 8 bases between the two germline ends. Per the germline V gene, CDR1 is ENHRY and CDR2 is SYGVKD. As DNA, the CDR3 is TGTGCCATCAGTGCAAGTGGGCAGCCCCAGCATTTT. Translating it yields CAISASGQPQHF.

The CDR3 DNA reads TGTGCCAGCAGCTTAGGGTTCGGGGACCCCTATTCGCATACCTTC. The encoded protein is CASSLGFGDPYSHTF. The rearrangement joins TRBV11-2 to TRBJ1-2; TRBD1 is a possible D gene (5 bases). Trimming shortened V by 1 base and J by 14 bases, and 23 bases separated the two germline ends. The CDR3 spans 15 residues. Germline loops: CDR1 SGHAT, CDR2 FQNNGV.

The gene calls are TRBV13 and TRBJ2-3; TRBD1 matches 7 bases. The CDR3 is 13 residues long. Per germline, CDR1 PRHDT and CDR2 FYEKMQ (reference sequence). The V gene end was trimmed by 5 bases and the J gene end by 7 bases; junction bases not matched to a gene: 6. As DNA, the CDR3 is TGTGCCAGCAGCGGCACAGGGGCTAATACGCAGTATTTT. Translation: CASSGTGANTQYF. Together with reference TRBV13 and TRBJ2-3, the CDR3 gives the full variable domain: AAGVIQSPRHLIKEKRETATLKCYPIPRHDTVYWYQQGPGQDPQFLISFYEKMQSDKGSIPDRFSAQQFSDYHSELNMSSLELGDSALYFCASSGTGANTQYFGPGTRLTVL.

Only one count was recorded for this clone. The CDR3 is CASSLLTGTRSYEQYF. The CDR3 nucleotides read TGTGCCAGCAGTTTGCTAACAGGGACCAGGTCCTACGAGCAGTACTTC. The chain combines TRBV27 with TRBJ2-7; a weak D match, TRBD1 (6 bases). The germline V gene has CDR1 MNHEY and CDR2 SMNVEV (reference sequence). CDR3 length: 16 residues. Trimming cost V 3 bases and J 1 base, with 16 bases left between them.

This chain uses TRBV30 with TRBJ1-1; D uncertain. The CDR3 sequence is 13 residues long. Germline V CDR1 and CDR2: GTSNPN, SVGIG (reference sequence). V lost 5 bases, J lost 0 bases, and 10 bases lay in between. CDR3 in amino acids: CAWVPVLNTEAFF. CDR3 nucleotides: TGTGCCTGGGTCCCCGTTCTGAACACTGAAGCTTTCTTT.